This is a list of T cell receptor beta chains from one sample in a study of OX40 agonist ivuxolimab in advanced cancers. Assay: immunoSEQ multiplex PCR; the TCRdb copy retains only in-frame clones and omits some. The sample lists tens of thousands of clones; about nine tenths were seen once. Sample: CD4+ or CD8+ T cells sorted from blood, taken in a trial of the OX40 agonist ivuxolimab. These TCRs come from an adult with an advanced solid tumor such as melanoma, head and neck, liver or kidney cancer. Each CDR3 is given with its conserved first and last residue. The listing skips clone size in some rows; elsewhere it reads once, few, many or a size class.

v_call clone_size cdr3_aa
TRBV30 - CAWSVRNTIYF
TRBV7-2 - CASSFGQGAEQPQHF
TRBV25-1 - CASSEARVTQETQYF
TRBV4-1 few CASSQGQGDSPLHF
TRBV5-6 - CASSWGGTDTQYF
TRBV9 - CASSPAVGAGYEQYF
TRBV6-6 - CASSYAETNYGYTF
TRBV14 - CASSQDDGTGGRDEQYF
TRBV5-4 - CASSLGQRNEKLFF
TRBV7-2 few CASSQPTIQGPGTQYF
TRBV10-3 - CATLGNSNQPQHF
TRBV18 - CASSPYEGQGGPSYGYTF
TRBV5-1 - CASSLGRREGANVLTF
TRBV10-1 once CASSEGPTRTCSYEQYF
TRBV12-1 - CASSFQTSGHQETQYF
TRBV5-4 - CASSAGGHSNQPQHF
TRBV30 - CAWSRQARGYEQYF
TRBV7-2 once CASSLLGLPYNEQFF
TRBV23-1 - CASSQSRTGINTEAFF
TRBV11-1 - CASSLAGGANSPLHF
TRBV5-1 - CASSLSEPRLGYTF
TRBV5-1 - CASSLQGRSPLHF
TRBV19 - CASSIGAQTLGPDTQYF
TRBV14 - CASSPRTGENSPLHF
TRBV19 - CASSIGGPGASTDTQYF
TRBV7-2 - CASTNGARDNEQFF
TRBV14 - CASSQGVIGFVTTNEKLFF
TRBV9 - CASSREGNYGYTF
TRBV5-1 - CASGTGESKNIQYF
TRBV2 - CASSGLAGPNEQFF
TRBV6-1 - CASSDPSGNTIYF
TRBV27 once CASSLSFLNSGHEAFF
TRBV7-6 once CASSLQPSGGRTEAFF
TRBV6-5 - CASTGQGADTQYF
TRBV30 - CAWTWTGRNTEAFF
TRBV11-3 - CASSFEGGTDTQYF
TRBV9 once CASSVFETPGTGNSYEQYF
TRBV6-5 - CASRETGFGNQPQHF
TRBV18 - CASSRSENTEAFF
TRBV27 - CASSLLGVGQGAGYTF
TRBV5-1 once CASSLDKGGTEAFF
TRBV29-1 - CSVGQGRADTQYF
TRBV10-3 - CAIRRGEGANTDTQYF
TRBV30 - CAWITGSREAFF
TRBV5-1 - CASSLDGASTDTQYF
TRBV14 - CASSFRLANSYNEQFF
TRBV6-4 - CASSNTGGANYGYTF